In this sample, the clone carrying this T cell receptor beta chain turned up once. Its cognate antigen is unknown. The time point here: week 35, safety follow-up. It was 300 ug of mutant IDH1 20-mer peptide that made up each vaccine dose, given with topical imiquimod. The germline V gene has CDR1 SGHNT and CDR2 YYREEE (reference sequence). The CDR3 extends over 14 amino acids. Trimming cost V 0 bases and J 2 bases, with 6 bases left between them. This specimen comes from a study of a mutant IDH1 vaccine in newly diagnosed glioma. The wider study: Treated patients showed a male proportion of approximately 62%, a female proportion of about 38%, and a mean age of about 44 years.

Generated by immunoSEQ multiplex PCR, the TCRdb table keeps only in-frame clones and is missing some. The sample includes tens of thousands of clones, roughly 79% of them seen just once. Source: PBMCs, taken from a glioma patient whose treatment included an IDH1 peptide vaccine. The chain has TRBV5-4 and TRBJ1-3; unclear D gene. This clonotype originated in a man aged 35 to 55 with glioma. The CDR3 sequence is CASSLGVTGNTIYF. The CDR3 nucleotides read TGTGCCAGCAGCTTGGGGGTTACTGGAAACACCATATATTTT.